The entry that follows covers one TCR beta chain sequence. Measured with immunoSEQ multiplex PCR; TCRdb has only the in-frame clones, and not every one. The sample lists tens of thousands of clones; about 90% were seen once. The sample originates from a study of T cell changes during pregnancy in multiple sclerosis. This TCR came from a female donor with multiple sclerosis, enrolled in a pregnancy study. Sequencing was performed on CD4+ T cells from peripheral blood mononuclear cells, taken in the first trimester of pregnancy.

The CDR3 spells CASSPWGVDGYTF. The CDR3 bases are TGTGCCAGTAGCCCTTGGGGCGTAGATGGCTACACCTTC. V usage is TRBV19 and J usage is TRBJ1-2; D perhaps matches TRBD1 (5 bases). This CDR3 region has 13 residues. Looked up from germline, CDR1 is LNHDA and CDR2 is SQIVND (reference sequence). V was pared by 6 bases and J by 6 bases, with 14 bases between.